This passage covers 12 T cell receptor beta chains from one sample sequenced in a study of cytomegalovirus exposure and HLA in healthy donors. PCR amplification relied on 60 Vbeta primers (plus 13 Jbeta primers). Using immunoSEQ multiplex PCR, the repertoire was profiled, and TCRdb retains in-frame clones only, with some absent. The sample comprises under 250,000 clones, about 80% of which are singletons, and over 0.55% rests with the top ten. Sequencing was carried out using PBMCs. Receptor source: a man between 18 and 29 years old in good health and CMV-seronegative.

The rearrangement uses TRBV7-3 and TRBJ1-1, with D possibly TRBD1 on 6 matching bases. Germline V gives CDR1 SGHTA, CDR2 FQGTGA. The CDR3 is made up of 14 amino acids. The V and J ends lost 2 bases and 2 bases respectively, with 9 bases between them. CDR3 coding DNA: TGTGCCAGCAGCTTAGGGGGGGCTAACACTGAAGCTTTCTTT. This codes for CASSLGGANTEAFF.

This clone was observed a few times. The gene calls are TRBV28 and TRBJ2-7, with D possibly being TRBD1 (6 bases). In germline, CDR1 is MDHEN, CDR2 SYDVKM. The length of the CDR3 is 12 residues. Trimming removed 6 bases from V and 7 bases from J, with 13 bases in between. DNA of the CDR3: TGTGCCAGCAGCGCCGCGACAGGTGAGCAGTACTTC. As protein: CASSAATGEQYF.

In regard to this clone: Germline and junction disagree at one end, which may indicate a read error. The chain is built from TRBV7-7 and TRBJ2-5, with TRBD2 matching 9 bases. Per germline, CDR1 SSHAT and CDR2 FNYEAQ (reference sequence). This CDR3 comprises 13 residues. The CDR3: CASSGGNQETQYF. CDR3 nucleotide sequence: TGTGCTAGCAGCGGGGGGAACCAAGAGACCCAGTACTTC.

This chain links TRBV6-1 with TRBJ1-3; D gene unclear. Trimming removed 5 bases at V and 7 bases at J, with 12 bases between. In germline, CDR1 is MNHNS, CDR2 SASEGT. The CDR3 spans 13 residues. As DNA, the CDR3 is TGTGCCAGCAGTATGAGGGCGGGGAACACCATATATTTT. Protein sequence: CASSMRAGNTIYF.

The V call is TRBV27, the J call TRBJ1-6; the D gene is possibly TRBD1 (6 bases). This CDR3 is 18 amino acids long. V was trimmed by 5 bases and J by 1 base, leaving 18 bases between them. The germline V gene has CDR1 MNHEY and CDR2 SMNVEV (reference sequence). The CDR3 reads CASSPPPAGVSYNSPLHF. For the CDR3, the DNA is TGTGCCAGCAGTCCGCCACCGGCAGGGGTGTCCTATAATTCACCCCTCCACTTT.

J is TRBJ1-4 and V is TRBV30; D unclear. The CDR3 extends over 16 amino acids. Trimming took 0 bases from V and 7 from J, leaving 18 bases between them. Germline CDR1 reads GTSNPN; CDR2 reads SVGIG (reference sequence). The CDR3: CAWSVLTVDLSEKLFF. CDR3 sequence (DNA): TGTGCCTGGAGTGTACTAACGGTCGATTTAAGTGAAAAACTGTTTTTT.

The chain joins TRBV21-1 to TRBJ2-7; TRBD1 is the table's D call, not checked against the DNA. TRBV21-1 is shown as a pseudogene. The CDR3 is 16 amino acids. The CDR3 nucleotides read TGTGCCAGCAGCGACAACCTTGAGGGGGCATCCGACGAGCAGTACTTC. It translates to CASSDNLEGASDEQYF.

This rearrangement joins TRBV15 to TRBJ1-2; the D is unclear. This CDR3 comprises 11 residues. V lost 8 bases, J lost 8 bases, and 12 bases lay in between. CDR1 is LNHNV, CDR2 YYDKDF, per germline (reference sequence). The DNA for the CDR3 is TGTGCCACCTCCACGGGTGGGGGCTACACCTTC. Translation: CATSTGGGYTF. Full variable domain (remainder filled in from reference TRBV15 and TRBJ1-2): DAMVIQNPRYQVTQFGKPVTLSCSQTLNHNVMYWYQQKSSQAPKLLFHYYDKDFNNEADTPDNFQSRRPNTSFCFLDIRSPGLGDTAMYLCATSTGGGYTFGSGTRLTVV.

The chain recombines TRBV27 with TRBJ2-1, with TRBD2 matching over 8 bases. The ends lost 3 bases at V and 4 bases at J; junction bases unmatched: 5. The CDR3 loop spans 15 amino acids. The germline CDR1 and CDR2 sequences are MNHEY and SMNVEV (reference sequence). CDR3 sequence: CASSLGGRNYNEQFF. The CDR3 coding sequence is TGTGCCAGCAGTTTGGGCGGGAGGAATTACAATGAGCAGTTCTTC.

The V call is TRBV5-6, the J call TRBJ2-7; 10 nucleotides align to TRBD2. The CDR3 length is 16 residues. V lost 3 bases, J lost 3 bases, and 9 bases stayed unmatched. Germline V gene lookup returns CDR1 SGHDT and CDR2 YYEEEE. The CDR3 region is CASSSPWASGSYEQYF. DNA of the CDR3: TGTGCCAGCAGCTCCCCATGGGCTAGCGGGAGCTACGAGCAGTACTTC.

J is TRBJ1-5 and V is TRBV27; no firm D call. Trimming stripped 2 bases from V and 7 bases from J, with 21 bases between. The CDR3 sequence is 17 residues long. Germline V gene data show CDR1 as MNHEY and CDR2 as SMNVEV (reference sequence). CDR3 in amino acids: CASSLAIRDLAAQPQHF. The DNA of the CDR3 is TGTGCCAGCAGTTTAGCGATCAGAGATTTGGCGGCCCAGCCCCAGCATTTT.

The chain recombines TRBV7-3 with TRBJ2-1, with 15 bases that match TRBD2. Germline CDR1 reads SGHTA; CDR2 reads FQGTGA. The CDR3 runs 16 residues. Trimming cost V 8 bases and J 5 bases; bases outside gene matches: 7. CDR3 DNA sequence: TGTGCCAGCTCCAGGGGACTAGCGGGAGGCAACAATGAGCAGTTCTTC. Translation gives CASSRGLAGGNNEQFF.